The clone carrying this T cell receptor (beta chain) appeared a single time. This sample is drawn from a study of shared clonotypes between healthy human individuals. Using immunoSEQ multiplex PCR, the repertoire was profiled, and TCRdb retains in-frame clones only, with some absent. The table lists approximately 2.5 million clones, 90% to 95% of them singletons, with 0.35% to 0.45% in the top ten. V dropped 5 bases and J dropped 3 bases, with 8 bases sitting between them. Germline V gene lookup returns CDR1 MNHNY and CDR2 SVGAGI (reference sequence). CDR3 length: 14 amino acids. Material for sequencing was naive CD4+ T cells from PBMCs. Documented subset: CD45RA+ positively selected. The TCR was taken from a man aged 18 to 35 in good health. Some clones in this sample may be carry-over from other donors' samples. The chain joins TRBV6-6 to TRBJ2-6; D is uncertain. The CDR3 sequence is CASSPSVGANVLTF. DNA of the CDR3: TGTGCCAGCAGTCCCTCGGTTGGGGCCAACGTCCTGACTTTC.